This T cell receptor beta chain was identified in a study of breast tumors, draining lymph nodes, adjacent tissues. Broader study findings: The data were judged consistent with most tumor T cells coming from lymph node and expanding in tumor. Compared with basal-like, luminal-like tumors shared significantly more repertoire with nontumor tissue. Data only fit, rather than demonstrated, lymph node origin of most tumor T cells. Compared with lymph nodes, tumors were less diverse; compared with nontumor tissue, more.

Germline V lookup: CDR1 MRHNA, CDR2 SNTAGT. The CDR3 has 15 residues. Losses at the gene ends were 6 bases for V and 3 bases for J; bases not matched to a gene: 8. One entry per CDR3 protein results from TCRdb running MiXCR on the multiplex PCR reads. This table has under 30,000 distinct CDR3 sequences, approximately 23% appearing once. Ten or more counts support this clonotype. Its antigen is unknown. This TCR derives from a female donor with breast cancer. Some clones in this sample may be carry-over from other donors' samples. Sequencing input: breast tumor tissue. This chain links TRBV6-4 with TRBJ2-3, with 8 bases aligning to TRBD1. The CDR3 reads CASRTGTGPTDTQYF. DNA of the CDR3: TGTGCCAGCAGGACTGGGACAGGCCCTACAGATACGCAGTATTTT.